This entry lists 28 T cell receptor beta chains sequenced from one sample in a study of blood T cell repertoires in COVID-19. TCRdb keeps only in-frame clones here, not all; method: immunoSEQ multiplex PCR. The sample shows over 120,000 clones, about 87% of them seen only once. The specimen sequenced was peripheral blood. The receptors stem from a man between 50 and 59 years old who had recovered from COVID-19.

The rearrangement uses TRBV9 and TRBJ2-1; 9 nucleotides align to TRBD2. V lost 4 bases and J lost 6; bases outside the gene matches: 11. From germline, CDR1 is SGDLS and CDR2 YYNGEE. The CDR3 length is 16 residues. In DNA form, the CDR3 reads TGTGCCAGCAGCCATGGGACTAGCTCCACGTCCAATGAGCAGTTCTTC. It yields the protein CASSHGTSSTSNEQFF.

V usage is TRBV5-1 and J usage is TRBJ2-1; the match to TRBD2 covers 7 bases. The CDR3 length is 12 residues. CDR1 is SGHRS and CDR2 is YFSETQ in the germline V gene. V shed 3 bases, J shed 7 bases, and the junction held 1 base outside the gene matches. This CDR3 is CASSYGGNEQFF. Here the CDR3 DNA reads TGCGCCAGCAGCTACGGGGGGAATGAGCAGTTCTTC.

The chain employs TRBV11-2 and TRBJ2-5; 15 bases are a match to TRBD2. Germline CDR1 reads SGHAT; CDR2 reads FQNNGV. V trimming: 5 bases; J trimming: 5 bases; junction bases outside the gene matches: 6. The CDR3 has 16 amino acids. CDR3 coding DNA: TGTGCCAGCAGCCTAGGGACTAGCGGGGGGACGGAGACCCAGTACTTC. Translated, it gives CASSLGTSGGTETQYF. Full variable domain (outside the CDR3, taken from reference TRBV11-2 and TRBJ2-5): EAGVAQSPRYKIIEKRQSVAFWCNPISGHATLYWYQQILGQGPKLLIQFQNNGVVDDSQLPKDRFSAERLKGVDSTLKIQPAKLEDSAVYLCASSLGTSGGTETQYFGPGTRLLVL.

This rearrangement joins TRBV3-1 (or the pseudogene TRBV3-2) to TRBJ1-2; D gene unclear. V was shortened by 0 bases and J by 7 bases, with 3 bases between the two germline ends. The CDR3 spans 11 residues. Germline CDR1 LGHDT, CDR2 YNNKEL (reference sequence). The CDR3 loop reads CASSQDIGYTF. CDR3 nucleotide sequence: TGTGCCAGCAGCCAAGATATTGGCTACACCTTC.

The count of this clone is one. The V gene is TRBV6-2 or TRBV6-3, the J gene TRBJ2-7, with 9 positions matching TRBD2. V shed 6 bases and J 0 bases; nucleotides not matched to a gene: 18. The germline V gene has CDR1 MNHEY and CDR2 SVGEGT. The CDR3 is made up of 19 amino acids. The CDR3 DNA reads TGTGCCAGCAGCGTACGATTAGCGGGAGAAACCACCGACTCCTACGAGCAGTACTTC. It codes for CASSVRLAGETTDSYEQYF.

The chain carries TRBV4-1 and TRBJ2-7; the match to TRBD2 covers 15 bases. Germline assignment: CDR1 MGHRA and CDR2 YSYEKL. CDR3 length: 19 amino acids. V shed 2 bases, J shed 4 bases, and the junction held 12 bases outside the gene matches. Written as DNA, the CDR3 is TGCGCCAGCAGCCAAAATCACCGGACTAGCGGGGGGGCCGGGTACGAGCAGTACTTC. Amino acids: CASSQNHRTSGGAGYEQYF.

The chain combines TRBV6-4 with TRBJ2-2; D not certain. There are 16 residues in the CDR3. Between the trimmed V and J ends, which lost 0 bases and 0 bases, there was a span of 8 bases. In germline, CDR1 is MRHNA, CDR2 SNTAGT. CDR3 sequence reads: CASSDSDKPNTGELFF. The CDR3 DNA reads TGTGCCAGCAGTGACTCCGACAAACCGAACACCGGGGAGCTGTTTTTT.

Only a few counts were recorded for this clone. V is TRBV11-3 and J is TRBJ1-1; no definite D call. The CDR3 contains 14 residues. V was clipped by 1 base and J by 0 bases, with 6 bases between them. Looked up from germline, CDR1 is SGHNT and CDR2 is YENEEA. CDR3 DNA sequence: TGTGCCAGCAGCTTAGTTCGGTTGAACACTGAAGCTTTCTTT. Its translation is CASSLVRLNTEAFF. Filled out from reference TRBV11-3 and TRBJ1-1, the complete variable domain reads EAGVVQSPRYKIIEKKQPVAFWCNPISGHNTLYWYLQNLGQGPELLIRYENEEAVDDSQLPKDRFSAERLKGVDSTLKIQPAELGDSAVYLCASSLVRLNTEAFFGQGTRLTVV.

V is TRBV5-1 and J is TRBJ2-7; TRBD1 aligns across 7 bases. The CDR3 totals 14 residues. CDR1 and CDR2 (germline): SGHRS, YFSETQ. V lost 4 bases, J lost 2 bases, and 6 bases stayed unmatched. In nucleotides, the CDR3 is TGCGCCAGCAGCACCACAGGGGCCCCCTACGAGCAGTACTTC. Its protein is CASSTTGAPYEQYF.

The V gene is TRBV29-1, the J gene TRBJ2-5, with TRBD2 as a possible D gene (5 bases). Trimming took off 6 bases at V and 4 bases at J, with 12 bases between the two ends. The CDR3 spans 12 residues. Per germline, CDR1 SQVTM and CDR2 ANQGSEA. CDR3 protein: CSVGREGETQYF. Written as DNA, the CDR3 is TGCAGCGTCGGCAGAGAGGGAGAGACCCAGTACTTC.

The chain links TRBV29-1 to TRBJ2-7; tentative D call: TRBD1 (6 bases). The CDR3 has 13 residues. V lost 4 bases and J lost 1, with 11 bases in between. Germline CDR1 reads SQVTM; CDR2 reads ANQGSEA. In DNA, the CDR3 is TGCAGCGTTGGAAAAGGACAGTCCTACGAGCAGTACTTC. Amino acids: CSVGKGQSYEQYF.

The chain employs TRBV19 and TRBJ2-6; 10 nucleotides agree with TRBD1. CDR1 and CDR2 from the germline V gene are LNHDA and SQIVND (reference sequence). The CDR3 is 17 amino acids. V shed 7 bases, J shed 0 bases, and the junction held 6 bases outside the gene matches. The CDR3 sequence: CASTSRQGASGANVLTF. The CDR3 nucleotides are TGTGCCAGTACATCGAGACAGGGGGCCTCTGGGGCCAACGTCCTGACTTTC.

In this sample, this clone turned up once. The genes are TRBV5-6 and TRBJ2-2, with 10 bases fitting TRBD2. Germline CDR1 and CDR2: SGHDT and YYEEEE. J gave up 3 bases and V 1 base, and 3 bases lay outside the gene matches. CDR3 length: 16 residues. The CDR3 region is CASSLLLAGDTGELFF. Here the CDR3 DNA reads TGTGCCAGCAGCTTGCTCCTAGCGGGGGACACCGGGGAGCTGTTTTTT.

This chain uses TRBV29-1 with TRBJ2-3; the match to TRBD2 covers 7 bases. Germline V gene sequence: CDR1 SQVTM, CDR2 ANQGSEA. This CDR3 is 14 amino acids long. J was trimmed by 8 bases and V by 6 bases; bases with no gene match: 14. The CDR3 DNA sequence: TGCAGCGTCGTAGGGGTGACGGGGGGTGGTACGCAGTATTTT. Protein: CSVVGVTGGGTQYF.

The CDR3 loop is CASSQSVPGQGAVSYEQYF. The DNA for the CDR3 is TGCGCCAGCAGTCAATCGGTCCCGGGACAGGGGGCGGTTTCCTACGAGCAGTACTTC. The chain uses TRBV23-1 and TRBJ2-7, with 12 bases aligning to TRBD1. TRBV23-1 is an ORF for which the function is uncertain. The CDR3 has 19 residues. V lost 0 bases to trimming and J lost 1 base; unmatched junction nucleotides: 10.

In nucleotides, the CDR3 is TGCAGCGTTGCTAAGCGGTTTAGCTCCTACGAGCAGTACTTC. The encoded protein is CSVAKRFSSYEQYF. The chain has TRBV29-1 and TRBJ2-7, with D perhaps matching TRBD2 (5 bases). Trimming removed 4 bases at V and 0 bases at J, with 13 bases between. Germline V gives CDR1 SQVTM, CDR2 ANQGSEA. The CDR3 is 14 amino acids.

The V and J genes are TRBV9 and TRBJ2-3; 10 bases are a match to TRBD2. J lost 6 bases, V lost 0 bases, and 7 bases had no gene match. CDR1 and CDR2 from the germline V gene are SGDLS and YYNGEE. CDR3 size: 16 residues. CDR3 DNA: TGTGCCAGCAGCGTAGGTGCTAGCGGGGGTGCGGATACGCAGTATTTT. Translating gives CASSVGASGGADTQYF. Supplemented by reference TRBV9 and TRBJ2-3, the full variable domain reads DSGVTQTPKHLITATGQRVTLRCSPRSGDLSVYWYQQSLDQGLQFLIQYYNGEERAKGNILERFSAQQFPDLHSELNLSSLELGDSALYFCASSVGASGGADTQYFGPGTRLTVL.

J is TRBJ1-2 and V is TRBV9; 11 nucleotides line up with TRBD1. The J segment lost 7 bases and the V segment lost 4 bases, leaving 9 bases of the junction unmatched. The CDR3 totals 15 residues. Looked up from germline, CDR1 is SGDLS and CDR2 is YYNGEE. The CDR3 here is CASSRGTGGEIGYTF. CDR3 in DNA: TGTGCCAGCAGCAGGGGGACAGGGGGAGAAATTGGCTACACCTTC.

J is TRBJ1-2 and V is TRBV10-3, with 7 bases matching TRBD1. This CDR3 is 15 amino acids long. Per germline, CDR1 ENHRY and CDR2 SYGVKD. The trim removed 0 bases at V and 4 bases at J, leaving 5 bases unmatched. The CDR3 DNA reads as TGTGCCATCAGTGAGTCGACAGGGTTAAGCTATGGCTACACCTTC. This translates into CAISESTGLSYGYTF.

The V gene is TRBV6-2 or TRBV6-3, the J gene TRBJ2-5, with 14 nucleotides matching TRBD2. Germline V gene sequence: CDR1 MNHEY, CDR2 SVGEGT. Trimming cost V 5 bases and J 4 bases; bases outside gene matches: 6. The CDR3 totals 16 residues. CDR3: CASSTLGLAGAETQYF. The CDR3 region has the DNA TGTGCCAGCAGTACCTTGGGACTAGCGGGGGCAGAGACCCAGTACTTC.

V and J are TRBV2 and TRBJ1-6, with 7 bases that match TRBD1. CDR3 length equals 15 residues. Germline assignment: CDR1 SNHLY and CDR2 FYNNEI. The junction had 9 bases not matched to a gene; V was cut back by 8 bases and J by 5 bases. CDR3 DNA sequence: TGTGCCAGCCGTGGGACGGGACAGCATAATTCACCCCTCCACTTT. Protein product: CASRGTGQHNSPLHF.

The J gene is TRBJ2-7, the V gene TRBV6-4, with TRBD1 matching 10 bases. The CDR3 is made up of 15 amino acids. From germline, CDR1 is MRHNA and CDR2 SNTAGT. V dropped 6 bases and J dropped 3; count of bases not matched to a gene: 8. In DNA form, the CDR3 reads TGTGCCAGCAGCGTGTCGGGACAGGGGATCTACGAGCAGTACTTC. It is translated as CASSVSGQGIYEQYF.

V usage is TRBV10-1 and J usage is TRBJ2-1; 7 bases line up with TRBD2. J lost 4 bases, V lost 5 bases, and 5 bases had no gene match. The CDR3 is 14 amino acids. Germline V gene lookup returns CDR1 WNHNN and CDR2 SYGVQD (reference sequence). The CDR3 DNA reads as TGCGCCAGCAGTATGAGCGGGGAGTACAATGAGCAGTTCTTC. Translation: CASSMSGEYNEQFF.

The chain joins TRBV21-1 to TRBJ1-5; the table's D gene call, TRBD1, was not cross checked with the DNA. TRBV21-1 is a known pseudogene. The CDR3 covers 15 residues. The CDR3 here is CASSNSRGPNQPQHF. The CDR3 bases are TGTGCCAGCAGCAATAGCAGGGGACCCAATCAGCCCCAGCATTTT.

The chain combines TRBV2 with TRBJ1-1; the match to TRBD1 covers 10 bases. V trimming: 7 bases; J trimming: 6 bases; junction bases outside the gene matches: 11. The V gene's germline CDR1 is SNHLY and CDR2 FYNNEI. The CDR3 sequence is 15 residues long. The CDR3 is CASTMSRDRGPEAFF. For the CDR3, the DNA is TGTGCCAGCACTATGTCCCGGGACAGGGGCCCTGAAGCTTTCTTT.

The rearrangement links TRBV10-2 to TRBJ2-3; 7 nucleotides match TRBD2. The trim removed 6 bases at V and 1 base at J, leaving 4 bases unmatched. Germline V gene lookup returns CDR1 WSHSY and CDR2 SAAADI. CDR3 length: 14 residues. The CDR3 reads CASSLSGRTDTQYF. Written as DNA, the CDR3 is TGCGCCAGCAGCCTTAGCGGGCGCACAGATACGCAGTATTTT.

This clone was seen once. The chain recombines TRBV6-5 with TRBJ2-3, with 8 bases lining up with TRBD2. Germline assignment: CDR1 MNHEY and CDR2 SVGAGI. This CDR3 has 15 amino acids. With V trimmed by 4 bases and J by 3 bases, 6 bases remained unmatched. CDR3 bases: TGTGCCAGCAGTTTGGCTAGCGGGTGGACAGATACGCAGTATTTT. Its protein is CASSLASGWTDTQYF.

The chain uses TRBV11-3 and TRBJ2-6; the match to TRBD1 covers 11 bases. Germline V gives CDR1 SGHNT, CDR2 YENEEA. V trimming: 5 bases; J trimming: 2 bases; junction bases outside the gene matches: 5. The CDR3 totals 17 residues. The CDR3 sequence: CASSPRDRGTGANVLTF. In DNA, the CDR3 is TGTGCCAGCAGCCCGAGGGACAGGGGGACTGGGGCCAACGTCCTGACTTTC. Full variable domain (remainder filled in from reference TRBV11-3 and TRBJ2-6): EAGVVQSPRYKIIEKKQPVAFWCNPISGHNTLYWYLQNLGQGPELLIRYENEEAVDDSQLPKDRFSAERLKGVDSTLKIQPAELGDSAVYLCASSPRDRGTGANVLTFGAGSRLTVL.